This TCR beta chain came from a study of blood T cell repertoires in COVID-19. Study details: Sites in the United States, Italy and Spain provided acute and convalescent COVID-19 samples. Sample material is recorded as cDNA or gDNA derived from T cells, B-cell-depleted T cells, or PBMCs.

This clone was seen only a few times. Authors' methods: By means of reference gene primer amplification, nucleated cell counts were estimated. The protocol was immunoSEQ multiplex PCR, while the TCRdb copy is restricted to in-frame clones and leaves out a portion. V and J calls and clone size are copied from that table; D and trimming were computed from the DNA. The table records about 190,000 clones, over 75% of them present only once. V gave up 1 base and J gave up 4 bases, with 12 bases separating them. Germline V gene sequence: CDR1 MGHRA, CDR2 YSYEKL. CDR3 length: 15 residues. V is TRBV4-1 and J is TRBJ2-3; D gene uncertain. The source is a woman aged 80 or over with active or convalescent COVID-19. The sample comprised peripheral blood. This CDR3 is CASSQGSVFADTQYF. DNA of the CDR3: TGCGCCAGCAGCCAAGGATCGGTTTTCGCAGATACGCAGTATTTT.